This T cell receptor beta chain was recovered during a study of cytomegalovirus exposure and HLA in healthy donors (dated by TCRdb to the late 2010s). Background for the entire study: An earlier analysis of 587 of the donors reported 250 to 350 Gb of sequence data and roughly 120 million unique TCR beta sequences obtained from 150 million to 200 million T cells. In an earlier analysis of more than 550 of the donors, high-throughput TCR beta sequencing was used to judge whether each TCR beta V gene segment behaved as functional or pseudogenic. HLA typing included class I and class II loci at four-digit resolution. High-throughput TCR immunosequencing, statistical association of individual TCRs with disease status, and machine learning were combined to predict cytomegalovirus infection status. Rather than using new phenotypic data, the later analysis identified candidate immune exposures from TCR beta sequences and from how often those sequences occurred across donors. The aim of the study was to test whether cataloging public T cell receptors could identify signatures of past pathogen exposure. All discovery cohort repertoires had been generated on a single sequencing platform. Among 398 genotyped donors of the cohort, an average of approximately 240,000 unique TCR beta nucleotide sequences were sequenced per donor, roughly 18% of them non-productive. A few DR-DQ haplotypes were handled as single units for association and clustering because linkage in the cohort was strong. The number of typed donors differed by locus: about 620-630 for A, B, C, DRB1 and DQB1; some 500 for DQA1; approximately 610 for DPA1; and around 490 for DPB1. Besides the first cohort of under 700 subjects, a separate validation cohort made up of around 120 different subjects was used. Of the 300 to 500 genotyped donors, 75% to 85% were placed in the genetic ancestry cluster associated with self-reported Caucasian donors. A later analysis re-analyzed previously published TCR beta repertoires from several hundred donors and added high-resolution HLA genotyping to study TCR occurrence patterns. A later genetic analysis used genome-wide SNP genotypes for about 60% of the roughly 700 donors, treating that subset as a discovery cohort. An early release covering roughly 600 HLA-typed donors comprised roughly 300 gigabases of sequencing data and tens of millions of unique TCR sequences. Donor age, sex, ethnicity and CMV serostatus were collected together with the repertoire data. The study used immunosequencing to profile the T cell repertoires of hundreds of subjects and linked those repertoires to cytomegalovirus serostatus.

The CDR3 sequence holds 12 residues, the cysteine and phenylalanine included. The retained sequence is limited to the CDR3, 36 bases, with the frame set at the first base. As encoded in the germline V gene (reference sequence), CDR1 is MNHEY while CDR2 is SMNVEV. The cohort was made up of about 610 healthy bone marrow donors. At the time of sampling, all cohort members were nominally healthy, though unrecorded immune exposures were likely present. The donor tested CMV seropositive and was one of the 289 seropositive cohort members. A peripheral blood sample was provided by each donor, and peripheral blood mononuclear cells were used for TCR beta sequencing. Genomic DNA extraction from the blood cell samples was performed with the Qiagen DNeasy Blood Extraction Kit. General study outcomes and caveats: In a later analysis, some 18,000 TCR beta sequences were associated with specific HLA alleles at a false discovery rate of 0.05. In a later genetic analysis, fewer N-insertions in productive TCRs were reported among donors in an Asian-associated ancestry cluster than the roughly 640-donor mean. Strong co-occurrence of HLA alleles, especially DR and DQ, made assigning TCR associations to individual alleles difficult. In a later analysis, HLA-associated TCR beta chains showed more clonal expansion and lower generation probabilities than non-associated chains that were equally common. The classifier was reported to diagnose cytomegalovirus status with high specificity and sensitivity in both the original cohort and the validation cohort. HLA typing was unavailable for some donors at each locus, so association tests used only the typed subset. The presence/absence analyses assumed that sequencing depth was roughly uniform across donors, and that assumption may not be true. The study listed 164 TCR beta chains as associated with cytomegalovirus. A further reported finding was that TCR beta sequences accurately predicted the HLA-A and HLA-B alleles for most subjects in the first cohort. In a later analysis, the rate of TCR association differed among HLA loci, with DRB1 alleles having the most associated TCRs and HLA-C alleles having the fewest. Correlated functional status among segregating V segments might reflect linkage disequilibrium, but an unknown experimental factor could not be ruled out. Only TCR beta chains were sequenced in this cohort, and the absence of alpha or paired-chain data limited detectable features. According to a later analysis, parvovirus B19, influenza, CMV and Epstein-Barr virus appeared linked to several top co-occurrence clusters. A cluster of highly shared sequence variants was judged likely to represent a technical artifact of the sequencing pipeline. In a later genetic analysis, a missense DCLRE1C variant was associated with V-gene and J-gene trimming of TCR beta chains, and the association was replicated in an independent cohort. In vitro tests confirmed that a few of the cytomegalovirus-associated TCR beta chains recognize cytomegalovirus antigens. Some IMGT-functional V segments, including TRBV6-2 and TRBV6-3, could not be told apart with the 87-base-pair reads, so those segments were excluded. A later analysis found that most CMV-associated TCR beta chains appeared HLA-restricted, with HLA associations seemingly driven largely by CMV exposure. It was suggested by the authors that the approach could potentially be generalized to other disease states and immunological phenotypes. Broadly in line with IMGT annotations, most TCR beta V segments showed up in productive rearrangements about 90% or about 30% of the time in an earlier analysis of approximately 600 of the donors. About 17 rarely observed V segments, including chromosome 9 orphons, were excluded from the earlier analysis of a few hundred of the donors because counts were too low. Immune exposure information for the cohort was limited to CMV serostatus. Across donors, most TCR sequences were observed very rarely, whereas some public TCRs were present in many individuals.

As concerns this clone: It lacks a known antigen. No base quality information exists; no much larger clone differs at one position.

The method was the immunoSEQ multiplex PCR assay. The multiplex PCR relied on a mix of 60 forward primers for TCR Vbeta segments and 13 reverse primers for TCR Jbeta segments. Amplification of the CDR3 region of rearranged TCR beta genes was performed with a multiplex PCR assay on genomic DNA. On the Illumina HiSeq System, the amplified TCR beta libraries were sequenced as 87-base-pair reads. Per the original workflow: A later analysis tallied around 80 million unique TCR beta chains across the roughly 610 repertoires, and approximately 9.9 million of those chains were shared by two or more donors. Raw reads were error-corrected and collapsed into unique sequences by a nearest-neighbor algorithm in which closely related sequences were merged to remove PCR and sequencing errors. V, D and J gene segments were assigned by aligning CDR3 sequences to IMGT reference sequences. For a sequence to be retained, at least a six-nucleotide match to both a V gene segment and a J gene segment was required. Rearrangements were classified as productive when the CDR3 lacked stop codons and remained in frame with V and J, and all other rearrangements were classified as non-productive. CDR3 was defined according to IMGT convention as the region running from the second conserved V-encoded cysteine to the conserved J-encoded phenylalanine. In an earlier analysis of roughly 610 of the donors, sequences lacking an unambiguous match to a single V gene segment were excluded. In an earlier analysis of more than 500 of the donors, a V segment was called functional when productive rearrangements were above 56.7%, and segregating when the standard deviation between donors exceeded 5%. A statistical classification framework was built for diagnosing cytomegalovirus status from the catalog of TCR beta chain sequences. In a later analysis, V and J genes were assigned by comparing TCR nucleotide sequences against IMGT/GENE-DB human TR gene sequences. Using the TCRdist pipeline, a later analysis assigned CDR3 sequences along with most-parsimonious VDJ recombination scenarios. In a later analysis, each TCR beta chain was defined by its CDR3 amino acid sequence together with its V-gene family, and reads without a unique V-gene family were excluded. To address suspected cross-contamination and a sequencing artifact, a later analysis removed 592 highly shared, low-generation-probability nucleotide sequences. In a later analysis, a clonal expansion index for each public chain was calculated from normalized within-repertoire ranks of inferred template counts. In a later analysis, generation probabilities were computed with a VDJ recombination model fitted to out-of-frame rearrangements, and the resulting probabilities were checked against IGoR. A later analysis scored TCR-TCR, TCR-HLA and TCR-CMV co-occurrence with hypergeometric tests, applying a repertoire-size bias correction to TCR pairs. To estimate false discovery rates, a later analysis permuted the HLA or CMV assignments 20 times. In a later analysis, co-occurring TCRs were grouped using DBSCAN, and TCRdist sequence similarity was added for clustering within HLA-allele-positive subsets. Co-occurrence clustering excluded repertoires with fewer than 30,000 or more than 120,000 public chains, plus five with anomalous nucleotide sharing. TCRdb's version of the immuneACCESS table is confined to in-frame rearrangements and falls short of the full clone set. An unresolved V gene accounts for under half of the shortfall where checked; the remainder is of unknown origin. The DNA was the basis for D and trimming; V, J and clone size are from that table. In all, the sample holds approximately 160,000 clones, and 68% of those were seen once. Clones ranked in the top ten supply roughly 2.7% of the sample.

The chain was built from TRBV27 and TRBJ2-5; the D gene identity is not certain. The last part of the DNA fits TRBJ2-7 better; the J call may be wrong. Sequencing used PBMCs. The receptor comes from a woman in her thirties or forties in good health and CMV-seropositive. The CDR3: CASSPPGYEQYF. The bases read TGTGCCAGCAGCCCCCCAGGCTACGAGCAGTACTTC.